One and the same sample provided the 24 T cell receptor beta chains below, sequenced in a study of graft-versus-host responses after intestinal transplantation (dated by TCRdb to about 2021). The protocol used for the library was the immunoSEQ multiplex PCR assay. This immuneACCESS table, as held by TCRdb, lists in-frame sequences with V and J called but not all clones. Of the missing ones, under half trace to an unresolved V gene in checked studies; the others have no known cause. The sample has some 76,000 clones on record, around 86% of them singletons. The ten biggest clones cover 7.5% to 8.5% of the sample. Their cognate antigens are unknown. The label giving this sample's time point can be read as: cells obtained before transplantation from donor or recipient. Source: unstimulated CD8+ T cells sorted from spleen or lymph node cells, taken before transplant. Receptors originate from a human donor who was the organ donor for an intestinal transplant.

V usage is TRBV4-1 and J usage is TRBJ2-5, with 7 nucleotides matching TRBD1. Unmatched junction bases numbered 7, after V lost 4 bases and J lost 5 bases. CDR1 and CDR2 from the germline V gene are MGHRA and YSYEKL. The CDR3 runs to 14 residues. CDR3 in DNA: TGCGCCAGCAGCCCCTCAGGGGGATGGGAGACCCAGTACTTC. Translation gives CASSPSGGWETQYF.

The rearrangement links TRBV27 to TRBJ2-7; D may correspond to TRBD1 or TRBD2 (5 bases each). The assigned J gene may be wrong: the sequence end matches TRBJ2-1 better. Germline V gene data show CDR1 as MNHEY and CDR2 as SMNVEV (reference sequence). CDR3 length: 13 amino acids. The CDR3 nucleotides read TGTGCCAGCAGTCCCGGGACCAACTACGAGCAGTTCTTC. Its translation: CASSPGTNYEQFF.

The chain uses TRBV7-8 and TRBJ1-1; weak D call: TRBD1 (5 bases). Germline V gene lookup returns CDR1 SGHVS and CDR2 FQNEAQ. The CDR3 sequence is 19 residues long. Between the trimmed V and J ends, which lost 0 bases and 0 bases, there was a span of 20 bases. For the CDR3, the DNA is TGTGCCAGCAGCTTAGCCCGCAGGGAAAGGTTGAGGTTGAACACTGAAGCTTTCTTT. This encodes CASSLARRERLRLNTEAFF.

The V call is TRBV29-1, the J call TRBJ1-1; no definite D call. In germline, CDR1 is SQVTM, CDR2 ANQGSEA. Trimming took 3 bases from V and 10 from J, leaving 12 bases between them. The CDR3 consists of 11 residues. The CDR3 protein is CSVDSGILAFF. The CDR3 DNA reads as TGCAGCGTTGATAGTGGGATTTTAGCTTTCTTT.

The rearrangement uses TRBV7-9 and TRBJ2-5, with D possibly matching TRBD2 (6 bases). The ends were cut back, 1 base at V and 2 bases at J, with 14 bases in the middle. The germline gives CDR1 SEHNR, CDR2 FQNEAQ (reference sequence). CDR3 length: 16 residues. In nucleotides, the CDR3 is TGTGCCAGCAGCTTAGTCGCGACTAGGTTGCAAGAGACCCAGTACTTC. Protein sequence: CASSLVATRLQETQYF.

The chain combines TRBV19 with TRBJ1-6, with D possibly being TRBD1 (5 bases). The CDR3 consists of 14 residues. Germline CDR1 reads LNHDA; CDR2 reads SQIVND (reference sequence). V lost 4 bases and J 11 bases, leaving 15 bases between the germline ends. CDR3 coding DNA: TGTGCCAGTAGTAGCCCCCGGGGGAGCGCACCCCTCCACTTT. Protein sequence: CASSSPRGSAPLHF.

The CDR3 spells CASRQTYEQYF. CDR3 DNA sequence: TGTGCCAGCAGGCAAACCTACGAGCAGTACTTC. J is TRBJ2-7 and V is TRBV6-1; D ambiguous. Germline V gives CDR1 MNHNS, CDR2 SASEGT. V lost 6 bases, J lost 2 bases, and 5 bases lay in between. The CDR3 sequence is 11 residues long.

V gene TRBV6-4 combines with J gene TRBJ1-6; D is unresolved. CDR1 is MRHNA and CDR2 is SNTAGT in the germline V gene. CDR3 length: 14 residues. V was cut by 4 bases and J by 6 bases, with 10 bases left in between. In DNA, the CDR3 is TGTGCCAGCAGTGCCGAGCCTTCTAATTCACCCCTCCACTTT. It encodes CASSAEPSNSPLHF.

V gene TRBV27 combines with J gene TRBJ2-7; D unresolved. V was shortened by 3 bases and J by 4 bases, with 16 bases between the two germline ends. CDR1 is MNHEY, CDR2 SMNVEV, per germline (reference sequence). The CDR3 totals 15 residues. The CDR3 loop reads CASSLKRMTAYEQYF. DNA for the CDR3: TGTGCCAGCAGTTTGAAGAGAATGACGGCATACGAGCAGTACTTC.

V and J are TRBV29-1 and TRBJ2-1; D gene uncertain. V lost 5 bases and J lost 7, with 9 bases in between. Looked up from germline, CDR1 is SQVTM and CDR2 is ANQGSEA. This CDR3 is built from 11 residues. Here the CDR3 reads CSVRDTNEQFF. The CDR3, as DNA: TGCAGCGTTCGTGACACGAATGAGCAGTTCTTC.

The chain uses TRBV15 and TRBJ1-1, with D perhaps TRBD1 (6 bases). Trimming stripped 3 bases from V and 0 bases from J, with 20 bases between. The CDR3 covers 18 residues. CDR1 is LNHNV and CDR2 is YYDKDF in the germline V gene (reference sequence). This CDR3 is CATSSHSGQRVMNTEAFF. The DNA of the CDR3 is TGTGCCACCAGCAGTCACTCGGGACAACGCGTAATGAACACTGAAGCTTTCTTT.

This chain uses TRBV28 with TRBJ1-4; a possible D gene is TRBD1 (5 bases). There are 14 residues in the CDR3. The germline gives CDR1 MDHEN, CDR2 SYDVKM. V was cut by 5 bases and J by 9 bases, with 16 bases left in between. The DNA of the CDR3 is TGTGCCAGCAGTCTCACAGGAGTCTGGAAAAAACTGTTTTTT. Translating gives CASSLTGVWKKLFF.

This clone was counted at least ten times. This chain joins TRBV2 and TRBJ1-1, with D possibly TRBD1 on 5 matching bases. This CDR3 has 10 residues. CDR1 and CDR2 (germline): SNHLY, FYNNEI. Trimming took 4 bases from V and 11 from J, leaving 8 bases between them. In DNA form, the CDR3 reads TGTGCCAGCAGTGGGTGGGGCGCTTTCTTT. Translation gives CASSGWGAFF. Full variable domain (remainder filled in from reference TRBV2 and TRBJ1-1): EPEVTQTPSHQVTQMGQEVILRCVPISNHLYFYWYRQILGQKVEFLVSFYNNEISEKSEIFDDQFSVERPDGSNFTLKIRSTKLEDSAMYFCASSGWGAFFGQGTRLTVV.

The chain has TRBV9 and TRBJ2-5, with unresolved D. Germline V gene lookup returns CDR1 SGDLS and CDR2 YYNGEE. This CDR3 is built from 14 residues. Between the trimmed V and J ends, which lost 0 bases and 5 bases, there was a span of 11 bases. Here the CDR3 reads CASSVGGVDETQYF. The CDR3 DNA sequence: TGTGCCAGCAGCGTAGGTGGGGTTGACGAGACCCAGTACTTC.

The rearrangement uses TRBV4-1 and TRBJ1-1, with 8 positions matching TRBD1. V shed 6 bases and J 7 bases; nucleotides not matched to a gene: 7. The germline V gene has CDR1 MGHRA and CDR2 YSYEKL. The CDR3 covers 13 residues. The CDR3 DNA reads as TGCGCCAGCAGTCAGGGGGCGCCTAATGAAGCTTTCTTT. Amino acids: CASSQGAPNEAFF.

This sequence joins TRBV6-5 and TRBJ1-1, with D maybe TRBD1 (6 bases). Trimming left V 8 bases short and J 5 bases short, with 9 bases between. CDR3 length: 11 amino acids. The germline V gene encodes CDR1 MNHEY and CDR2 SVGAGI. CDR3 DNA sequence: TGTGCCAGCGTCAGGGGTACTGAAGCTTTCTTT. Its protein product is CASVRGTEAFF.

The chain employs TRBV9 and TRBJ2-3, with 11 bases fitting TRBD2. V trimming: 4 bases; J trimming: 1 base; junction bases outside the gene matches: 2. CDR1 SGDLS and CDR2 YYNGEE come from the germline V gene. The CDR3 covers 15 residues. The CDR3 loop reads CASSSTSGGTDTQYF. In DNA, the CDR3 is TGTGCCAGCAGCTCGACTAGCGGGGGCACAGATACGCAGTATTTT.

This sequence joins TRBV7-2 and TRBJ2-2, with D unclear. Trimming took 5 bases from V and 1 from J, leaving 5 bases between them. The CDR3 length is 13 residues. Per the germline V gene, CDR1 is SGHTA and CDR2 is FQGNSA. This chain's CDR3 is CASSVRNTGELFF. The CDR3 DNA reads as TGTGCCAGCAGCGTCCGGAACACCGGGGAGCTGTTTTTT.

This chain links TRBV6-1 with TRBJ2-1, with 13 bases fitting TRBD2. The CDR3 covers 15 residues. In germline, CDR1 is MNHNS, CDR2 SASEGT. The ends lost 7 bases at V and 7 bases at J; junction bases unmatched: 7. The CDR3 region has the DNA TGTGCCAGCACAAAACTAGCGGGGGGGCTTAATGAGCAGTTCTTC. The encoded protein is CASTKLAGGLNEQFF.

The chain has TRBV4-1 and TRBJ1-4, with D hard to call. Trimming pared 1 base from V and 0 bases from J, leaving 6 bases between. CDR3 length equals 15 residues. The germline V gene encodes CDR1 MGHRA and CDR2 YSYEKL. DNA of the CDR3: TGCGCCAGCAGCCAAGTCAGACCAACTAATGAAAAACTGTTTTTT. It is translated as CASSQVRPTNEKLFF.

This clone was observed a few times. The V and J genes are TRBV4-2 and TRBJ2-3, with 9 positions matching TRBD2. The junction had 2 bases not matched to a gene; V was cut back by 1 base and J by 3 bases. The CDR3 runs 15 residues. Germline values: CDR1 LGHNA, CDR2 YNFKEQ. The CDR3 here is CASSQGLAETDTQYF. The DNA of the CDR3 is TGTGCCAGCAGCCAAGGACTAGCGGAGACAGATACGCAGTATTTT.

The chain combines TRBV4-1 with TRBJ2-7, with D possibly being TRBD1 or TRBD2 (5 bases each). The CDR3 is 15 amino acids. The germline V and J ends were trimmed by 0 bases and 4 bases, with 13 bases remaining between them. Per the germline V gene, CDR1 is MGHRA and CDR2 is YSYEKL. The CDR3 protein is CASSQDRGSGYEQYF. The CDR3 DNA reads TGCGCCAGCAGCCAAGATCGGGGTTCAGGGTACGAGCAGTACTTC.

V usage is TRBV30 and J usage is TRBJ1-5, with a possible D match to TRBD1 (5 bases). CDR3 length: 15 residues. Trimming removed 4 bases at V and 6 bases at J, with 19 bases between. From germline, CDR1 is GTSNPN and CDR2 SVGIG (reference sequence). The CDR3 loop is CAWTPPQGGPQPQHF. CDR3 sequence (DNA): TGTGCCTGGACCCCACCGCAGGGAGGTCCTCAGCCCCAGCATTTT. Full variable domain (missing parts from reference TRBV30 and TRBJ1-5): SQTIHQWPATLVQPVGSPLSLECTVEGTSNPNLYWYRQAAGRGLQLLFYSVGIGQISSEVPQNLSASRPQDRQFILSSKKLLLSDSGFYLCAWTPPQGGPQPQHFGDGTRLSIL.

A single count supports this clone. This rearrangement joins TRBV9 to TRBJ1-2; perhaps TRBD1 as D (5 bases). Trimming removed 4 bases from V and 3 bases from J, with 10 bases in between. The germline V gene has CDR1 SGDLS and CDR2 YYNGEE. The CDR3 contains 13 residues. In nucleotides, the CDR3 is TGTGCCAGCAGCACGACAGCCTACTATGGCTACACCTTC. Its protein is CASSTTAYYGYTF.